This T cell receptor beta chain was profiled in a study of shared clonotypes between healthy human individuals. Whole-study findings and limits: Memory subsets generally showed lower estimated richness than naive subsets.

Generated by immunoSEQ multiplex PCR, the TCRdb table keeps only in-frame clones and is missing some. The sample lists about 2.3 million clones; just over 90% were seen once. Note on this clone: What it binds is not known.

The CDR3 loop spans 16 amino acids. The V gene's germline CDR1 is MNHEY and CDR2 SMNVEV (reference sequence). V lost 6 bases and J 4 bases, leaving 21 bases between the germline ends. V usage is TRBV27 and J usage is TRBJ1-1, with D maybe TRBD1 (6 bases). What was sequenced was naive CD4+ T cells from PBMCs. As for subset: CD45RA+ positively selected. The TCR originated in a man between 18 and 29 years old in good health. Some clones in this sample may be carry-over from other donors' samples. The CDR3 bases are TGTGCCAGCAGCTATAAATCATGGGGAGGGGGCACTGAAGCTTTCTTT. It specifies CASSYKSWGGGTEAFF.